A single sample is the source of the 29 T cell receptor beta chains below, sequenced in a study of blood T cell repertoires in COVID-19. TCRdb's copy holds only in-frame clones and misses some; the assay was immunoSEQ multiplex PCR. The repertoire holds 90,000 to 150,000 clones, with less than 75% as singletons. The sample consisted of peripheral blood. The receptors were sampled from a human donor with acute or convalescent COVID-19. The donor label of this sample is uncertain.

The CDR3 region is CASRLRGGSEAFF. The CDR3 DNA is TGTGCCAGCAGGTTACGGGGTGGGAGTGAAGCTTTCTTT. The rearrangement joins TRBV7-2 to TRBJ1-1, with no clear D. The CDR3 has 13 residues. Trimming removed 6 bases from V and 7 bases from J, with 15 bases in between. The germline CDR1 and CDR2 sequences are SGHTA and FQGNSA.

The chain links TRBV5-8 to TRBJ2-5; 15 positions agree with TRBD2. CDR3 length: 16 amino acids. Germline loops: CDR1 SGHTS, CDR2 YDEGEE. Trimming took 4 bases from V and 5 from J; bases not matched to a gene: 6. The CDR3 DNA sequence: TGTGCCAGCAGCGGACTAGCGGGGGGGTATCAGGAGACCCAGTACTTC. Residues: CASSGLAGGYQETQYF.

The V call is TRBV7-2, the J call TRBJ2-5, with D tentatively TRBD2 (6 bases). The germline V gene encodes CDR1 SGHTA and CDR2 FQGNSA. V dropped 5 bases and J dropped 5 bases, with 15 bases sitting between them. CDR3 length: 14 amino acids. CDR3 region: CASSGSGRGETQYF. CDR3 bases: TGTGCCAGCAGCGGAAGCGGGCGCGGGGAGACCCAGTACTTC.

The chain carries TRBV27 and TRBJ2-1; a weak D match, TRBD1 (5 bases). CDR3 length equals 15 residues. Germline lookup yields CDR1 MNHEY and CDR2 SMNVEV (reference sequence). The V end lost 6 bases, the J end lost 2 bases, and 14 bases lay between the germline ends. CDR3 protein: CASSIDSGAYNEQFF. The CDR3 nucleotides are TGTGCCAGCAGCATCGACAGTGGAGCCTACAATGAGCAGTTCTTC.

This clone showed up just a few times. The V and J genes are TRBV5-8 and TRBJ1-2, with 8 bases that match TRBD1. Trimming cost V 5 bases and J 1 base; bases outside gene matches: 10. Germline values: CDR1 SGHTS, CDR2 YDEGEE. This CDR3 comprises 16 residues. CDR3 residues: CASRAGTGRINYGYTF. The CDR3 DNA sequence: TGTGCCAGCAGGGCCGGGACAGGAAGAATTAACTATGGCTACACCTTC. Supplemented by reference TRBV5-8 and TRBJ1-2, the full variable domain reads EAGVTQSPTHLIKTRGQQATLRCSPISGHTSVYWYQQALGLGLQFLLWYDEGEERNRGNFPPRFSGRQFPNYSSELNVNALELEDSALYLCASRAGTGRINYGYTFGSGTRLTVV.

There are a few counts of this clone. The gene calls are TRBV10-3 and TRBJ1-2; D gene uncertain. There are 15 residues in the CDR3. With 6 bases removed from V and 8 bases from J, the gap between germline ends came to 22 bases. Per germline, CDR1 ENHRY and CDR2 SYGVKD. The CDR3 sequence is CAISDPTASRLGYTF. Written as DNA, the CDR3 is TGTGCCATCAGCGACCCAACAGCCTCCCGCTTAGGCTACACCTTC.

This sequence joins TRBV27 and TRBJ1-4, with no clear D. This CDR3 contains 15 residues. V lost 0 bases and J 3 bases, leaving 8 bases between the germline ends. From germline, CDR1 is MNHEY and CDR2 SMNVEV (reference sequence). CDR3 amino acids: CASSLSRHANEKLFF. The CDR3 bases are TGTGCCAGCAGTTTATCGAGACATGCTAATGAAAAACTGTTTTTT. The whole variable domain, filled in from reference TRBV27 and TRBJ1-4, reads EAQVTQNPRYLITVTGKKLTVTCSQNMNHEYMSWYRQDPGLGLRQIYYSMNVEVTDKGDVPEGYKVSRKEKRNFPLILESPSPNQTSLYFCASSLSRHANEKLFFGSGTQLSVL.

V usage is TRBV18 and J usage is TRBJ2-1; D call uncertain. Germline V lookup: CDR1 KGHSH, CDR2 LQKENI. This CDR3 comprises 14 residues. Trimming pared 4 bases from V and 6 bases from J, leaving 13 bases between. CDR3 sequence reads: CASSLATSGNEQFF. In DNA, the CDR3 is TGTGCCAGCTCACTAGCCACCTCTGGCAATGAGCAGTTCTTC.

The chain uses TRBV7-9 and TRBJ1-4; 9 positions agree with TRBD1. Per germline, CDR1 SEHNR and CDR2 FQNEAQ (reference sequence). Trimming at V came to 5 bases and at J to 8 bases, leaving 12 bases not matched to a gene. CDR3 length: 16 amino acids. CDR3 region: CASSPPRQGGGEKLFF. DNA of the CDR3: TGTGCCAGCAGCCCCCCGAGACAGGGGGGAGGGGAAAAACTGTTTTTT.

CDR3 in DNA: TGCAGTGCTAGTTGGGGGGGCGCTGGCTACACCTTC. Translating gives CSASWGGAGYTF. The V and J genes are TRBV20-1 and TRBJ1-2, with TRBD1 as a possible D gene (6 bases). The germline V and J ends were trimmed by 3 bases and 7 bases, with 12 bases remaining between them. Germline lookup yields CDR1 DFQATT and CDR2 SNEGSKA (reference sequence). The length of the CDR3 is 12 residues.

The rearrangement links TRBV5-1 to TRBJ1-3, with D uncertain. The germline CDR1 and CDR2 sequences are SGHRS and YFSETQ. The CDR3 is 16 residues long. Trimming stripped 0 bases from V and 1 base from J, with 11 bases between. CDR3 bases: TGCGCCAGCAGCTTGGCCCTCTCGGGGTCTGGAAACACCATATATTTT. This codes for CASSLALSGSGNTIYF.

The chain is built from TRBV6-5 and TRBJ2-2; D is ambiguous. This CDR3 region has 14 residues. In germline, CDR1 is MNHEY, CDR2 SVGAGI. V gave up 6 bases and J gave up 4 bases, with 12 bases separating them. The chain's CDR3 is CASRVEWSTGELFF. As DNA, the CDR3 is TGTGCCAGCAGGGTAGAGTGGAGCACCGGGGAGCTGTTTTTT.

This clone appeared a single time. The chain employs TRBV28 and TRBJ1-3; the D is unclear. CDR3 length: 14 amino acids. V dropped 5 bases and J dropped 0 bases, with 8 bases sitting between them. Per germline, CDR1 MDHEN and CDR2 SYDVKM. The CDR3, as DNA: TGTGCCAGCAGTCACAGCCTCTCTGGAAACACCATATATTTT. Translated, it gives CASSHSLSGNTIYF.

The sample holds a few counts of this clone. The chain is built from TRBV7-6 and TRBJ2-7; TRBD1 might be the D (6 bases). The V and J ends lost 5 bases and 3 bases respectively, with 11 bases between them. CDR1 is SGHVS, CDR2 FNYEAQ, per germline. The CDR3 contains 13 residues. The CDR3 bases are TGTGCCAGCAGCCCCAGGGGAATCTACGAGCAGTACTTC. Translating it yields CASSPRGIYEQYF.

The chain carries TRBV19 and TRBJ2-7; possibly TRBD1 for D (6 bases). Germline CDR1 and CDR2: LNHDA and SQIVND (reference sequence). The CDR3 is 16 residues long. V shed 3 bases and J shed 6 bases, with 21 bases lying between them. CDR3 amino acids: CASSMGARAPAGEQYF. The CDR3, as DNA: TGTGCCAGTAGTATGGGGGCGAGGGCCCCCGCAGGCGAGCAGTACTTC.

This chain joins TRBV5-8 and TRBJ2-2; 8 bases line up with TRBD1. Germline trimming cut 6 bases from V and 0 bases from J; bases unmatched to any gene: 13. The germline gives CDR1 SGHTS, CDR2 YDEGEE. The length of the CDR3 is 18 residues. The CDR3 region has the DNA TGTGCCAGCACCCCGGACAGGGCCGGATTCGCGAACACCGGGGAGCTGTTTTTT. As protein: CASTPDRAGFANTGELFF.

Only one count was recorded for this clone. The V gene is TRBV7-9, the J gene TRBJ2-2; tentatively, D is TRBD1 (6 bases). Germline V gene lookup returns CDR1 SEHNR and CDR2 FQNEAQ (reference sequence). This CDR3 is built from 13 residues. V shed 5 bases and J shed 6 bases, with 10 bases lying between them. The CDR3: CASSPEGAGELFF. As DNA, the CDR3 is TGTGCCAGCAGCCCAGAGGGGGCCGGGGAGCTGTTTTTT.

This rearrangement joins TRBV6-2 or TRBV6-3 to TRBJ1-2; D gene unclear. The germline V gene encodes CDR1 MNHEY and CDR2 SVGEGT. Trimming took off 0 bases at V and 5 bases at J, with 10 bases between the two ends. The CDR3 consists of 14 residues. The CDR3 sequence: CASSYSVSPYGYTF. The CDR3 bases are TGTGCCAGCAGTTACTCGGTCAGTCCTTATGGCTACACCTTC.

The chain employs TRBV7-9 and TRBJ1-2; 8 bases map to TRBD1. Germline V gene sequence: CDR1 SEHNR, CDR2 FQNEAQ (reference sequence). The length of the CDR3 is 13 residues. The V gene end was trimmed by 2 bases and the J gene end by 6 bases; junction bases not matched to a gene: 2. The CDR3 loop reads CASSLSGGDGYTF. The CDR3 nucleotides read TGTGCCAGCAGCTTATCAGGGGGCGATGGCTACACCTTC. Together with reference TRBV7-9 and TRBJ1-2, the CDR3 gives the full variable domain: DTGVSQNPRHKITKRGQNVTFRCDPISEHNRLYWYRQTLGQGPEFLTYFQNEAQLEKSRLLSDRFSAERPKGSFSTLEIQRTEQGDSAMYLCASSLSGGDGYTFGSGTRLTVV.

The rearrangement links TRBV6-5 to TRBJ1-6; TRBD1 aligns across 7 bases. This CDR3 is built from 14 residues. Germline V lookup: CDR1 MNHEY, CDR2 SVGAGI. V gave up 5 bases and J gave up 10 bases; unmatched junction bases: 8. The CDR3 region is CASSLRQGRSPLHF. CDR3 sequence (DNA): TGTGCCAGCAGTCTGCGACAGGGTAGATCACCCCTCCACTTT.

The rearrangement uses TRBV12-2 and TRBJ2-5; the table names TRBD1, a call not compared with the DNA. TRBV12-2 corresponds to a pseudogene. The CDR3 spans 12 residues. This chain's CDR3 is CASRFSRGTQYF. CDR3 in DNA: TGTGCAAGTCGCTTTTCAAGGGGGACCCAGTACTTC.

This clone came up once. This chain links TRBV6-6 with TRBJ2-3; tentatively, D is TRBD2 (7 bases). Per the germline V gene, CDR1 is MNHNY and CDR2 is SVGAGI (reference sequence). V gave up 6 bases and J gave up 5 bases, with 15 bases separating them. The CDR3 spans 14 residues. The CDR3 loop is CASRPGGLRDTQYF. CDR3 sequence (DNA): TGTGCCAGCAGGCCGGGGGGCCTCAGAGATACGCAGTATTTT.

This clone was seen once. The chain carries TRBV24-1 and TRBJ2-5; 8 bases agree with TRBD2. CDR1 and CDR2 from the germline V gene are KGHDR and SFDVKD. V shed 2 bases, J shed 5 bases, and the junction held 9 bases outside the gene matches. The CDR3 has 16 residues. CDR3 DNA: TGTGCCACCAGTGATTCGCGAGCGGGGGCGAAGGAGACCCAGTACTTC. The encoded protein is CATSDSRAGAKETQYF.

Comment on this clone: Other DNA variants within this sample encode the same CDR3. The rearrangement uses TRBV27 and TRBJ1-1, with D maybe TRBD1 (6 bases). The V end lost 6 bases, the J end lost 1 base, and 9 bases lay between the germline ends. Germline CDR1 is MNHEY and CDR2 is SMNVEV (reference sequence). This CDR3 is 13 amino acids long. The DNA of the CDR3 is TGTGCCAGCAGCCTGGGACAGAACACTGAAGCTTTCTTT. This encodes CASSLGQNTEAFF.

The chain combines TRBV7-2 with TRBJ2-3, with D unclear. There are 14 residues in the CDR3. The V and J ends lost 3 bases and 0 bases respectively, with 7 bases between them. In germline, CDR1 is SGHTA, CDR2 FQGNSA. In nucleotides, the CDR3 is TGTGCCAGCAGCTTCCCCGGGAGCACAGATACGCAGTATTTT. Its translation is CASSFPGSTDTQYF.

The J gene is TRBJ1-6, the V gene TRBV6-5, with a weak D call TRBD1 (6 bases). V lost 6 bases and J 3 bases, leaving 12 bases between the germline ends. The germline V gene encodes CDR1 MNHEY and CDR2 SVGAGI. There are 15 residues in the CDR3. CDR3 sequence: CASSRQDFYNSPLHF. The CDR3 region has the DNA TGTGCCAGCAGCCGACAGGACTTCTATAATTCACCCCTCCACTTT.

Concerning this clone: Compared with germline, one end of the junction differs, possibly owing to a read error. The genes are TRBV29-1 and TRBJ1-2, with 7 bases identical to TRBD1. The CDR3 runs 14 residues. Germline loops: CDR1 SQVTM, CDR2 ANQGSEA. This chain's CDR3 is CSVEGGQGGYGYTF. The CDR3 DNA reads TGCAGCGTCGAAGGGGGCCAGGGCGGCTATGGCTACACCTTC.

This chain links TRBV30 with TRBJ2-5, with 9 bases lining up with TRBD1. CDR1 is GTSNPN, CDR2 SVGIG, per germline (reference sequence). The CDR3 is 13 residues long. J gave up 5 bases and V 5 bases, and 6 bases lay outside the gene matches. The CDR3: CAWAGQGYETQYF. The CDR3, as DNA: TGTGCCTGGGCAGGACAGGGGTACGAGACCCAGTACTTC.

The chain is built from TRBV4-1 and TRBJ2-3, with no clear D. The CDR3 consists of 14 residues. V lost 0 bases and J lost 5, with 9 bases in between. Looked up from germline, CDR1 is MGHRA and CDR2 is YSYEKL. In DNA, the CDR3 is TGCGCCAGCAGCCAAGATAATAGCTTAGATACGCAGTATTTT. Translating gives CASSQDNSLDTQYF.